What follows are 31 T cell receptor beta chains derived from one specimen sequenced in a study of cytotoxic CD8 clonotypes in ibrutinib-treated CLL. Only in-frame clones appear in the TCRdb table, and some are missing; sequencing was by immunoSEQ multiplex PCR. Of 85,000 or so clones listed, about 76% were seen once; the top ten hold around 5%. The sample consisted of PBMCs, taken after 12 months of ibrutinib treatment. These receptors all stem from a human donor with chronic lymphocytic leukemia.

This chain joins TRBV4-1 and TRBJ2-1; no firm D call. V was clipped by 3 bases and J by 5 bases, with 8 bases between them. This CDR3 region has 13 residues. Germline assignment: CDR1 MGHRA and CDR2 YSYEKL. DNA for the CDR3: TGCGCCAGCAGCCACGACGGCCACAATGAGCAGTTCTTC. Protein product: CASSHDGHNEQFF.

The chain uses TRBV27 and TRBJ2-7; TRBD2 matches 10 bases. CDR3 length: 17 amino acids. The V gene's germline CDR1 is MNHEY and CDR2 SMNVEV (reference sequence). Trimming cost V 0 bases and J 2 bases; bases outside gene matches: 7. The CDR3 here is CASSLSAPGLAPYEQYF. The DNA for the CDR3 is TGTGCCAGCAGTTTATCCGCCCCGGGACTAGCGCCCTACGAGCAGTACTTC.

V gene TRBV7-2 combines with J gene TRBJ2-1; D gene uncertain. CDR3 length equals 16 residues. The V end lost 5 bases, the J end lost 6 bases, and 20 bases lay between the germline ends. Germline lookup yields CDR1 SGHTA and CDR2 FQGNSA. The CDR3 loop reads CASSPPGLGRVNEQFF. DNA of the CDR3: TGTGCCAGCAGCCCGCCGGGCTTGGGAAGGGTCAATGAGCAGTTCTTC.

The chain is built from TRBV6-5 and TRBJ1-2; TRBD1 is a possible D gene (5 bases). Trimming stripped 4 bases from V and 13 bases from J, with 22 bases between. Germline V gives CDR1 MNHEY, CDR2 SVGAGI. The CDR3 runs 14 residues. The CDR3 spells CASSFSLGEVEGTF. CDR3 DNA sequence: TGTGCCAGCAGTTTCTCTCTAGGGGAAGTGGAGGGCACCTTC.

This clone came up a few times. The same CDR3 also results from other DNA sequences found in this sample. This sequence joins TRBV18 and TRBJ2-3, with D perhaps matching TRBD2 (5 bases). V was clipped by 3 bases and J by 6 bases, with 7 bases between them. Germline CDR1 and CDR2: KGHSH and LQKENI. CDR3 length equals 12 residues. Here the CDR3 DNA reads TGTGCCAGCTCACCGGGCGGGGATACGCAGTATTTT. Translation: CASSPGGDTQYF.

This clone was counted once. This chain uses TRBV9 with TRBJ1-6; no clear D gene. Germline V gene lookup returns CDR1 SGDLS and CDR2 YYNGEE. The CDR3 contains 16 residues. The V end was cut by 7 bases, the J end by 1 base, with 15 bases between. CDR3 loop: CASPRPGRSYNSPLHF. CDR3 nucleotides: TGTGCCAGCCCCCGACCCGGGCGGTCCTATAATTCACCCCTCCACTTT.

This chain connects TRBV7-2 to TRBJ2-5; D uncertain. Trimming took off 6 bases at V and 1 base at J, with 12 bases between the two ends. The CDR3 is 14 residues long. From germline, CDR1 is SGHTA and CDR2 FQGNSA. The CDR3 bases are TGTGCCAGCAGAACCGGGCCATCCCAAGAGACCCAGTACTTC. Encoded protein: CASRTGPSQETQYF.

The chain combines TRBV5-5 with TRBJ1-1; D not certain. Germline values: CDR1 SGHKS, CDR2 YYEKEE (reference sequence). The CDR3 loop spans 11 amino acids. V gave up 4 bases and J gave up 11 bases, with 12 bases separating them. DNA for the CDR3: TGTGCCAGCAGCCCCGGGCCAGCGGCTTTCTTT. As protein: CASSPGPAAFF.

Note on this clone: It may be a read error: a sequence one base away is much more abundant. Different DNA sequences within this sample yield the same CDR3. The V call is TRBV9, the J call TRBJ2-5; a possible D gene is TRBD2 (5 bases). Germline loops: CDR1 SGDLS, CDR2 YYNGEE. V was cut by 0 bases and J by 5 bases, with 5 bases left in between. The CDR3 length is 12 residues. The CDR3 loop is CASSVAGETQYF. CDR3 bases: TGTGCCAGCAGCGTAGCGGGGGAGACCCAGTACTTC.

Here the CDR3 reads CAAGSSGNTIYF. Written as DNA, the CDR3 is TGTGCCGCAGGGAGCTCTGGAAACACCATATATTTT. The chain is built from TRBV5-6 and TRBJ1-3, with a weak D call TRBD1 (5 bases). V was clipped by 10 bases and J by 0 bases, with 8 bases between them. CDR3 length: 12 residues. Germline assignment: CDR1 SGHDT and CDR2 YYEEEE.

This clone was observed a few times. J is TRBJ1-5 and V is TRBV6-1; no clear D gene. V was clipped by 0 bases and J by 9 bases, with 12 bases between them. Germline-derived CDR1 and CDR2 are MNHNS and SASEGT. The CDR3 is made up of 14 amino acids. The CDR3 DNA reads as TGTGCCAGCAGTGAAGCCCAGGATGCCGGGCCCCAGCATTTT. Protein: CASSEAQDAGPQHF.

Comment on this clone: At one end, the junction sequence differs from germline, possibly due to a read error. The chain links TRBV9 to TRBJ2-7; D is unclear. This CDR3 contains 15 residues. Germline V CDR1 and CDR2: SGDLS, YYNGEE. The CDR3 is CASSVAVGSAYQQYF. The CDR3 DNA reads TGTGCCAGCAGCGTAGCAGTCGGGTCCGCCTACCAGCAGTACTTC.

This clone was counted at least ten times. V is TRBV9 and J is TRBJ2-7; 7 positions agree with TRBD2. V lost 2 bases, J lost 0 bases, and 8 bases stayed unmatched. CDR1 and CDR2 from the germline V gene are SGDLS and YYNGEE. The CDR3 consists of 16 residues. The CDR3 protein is CASSVPPSGTSYEQYF. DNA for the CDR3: TGTGCCAGCAGCGTTCCCCCGAGCGGGACCTCCTACGAGCAGTACTTC.

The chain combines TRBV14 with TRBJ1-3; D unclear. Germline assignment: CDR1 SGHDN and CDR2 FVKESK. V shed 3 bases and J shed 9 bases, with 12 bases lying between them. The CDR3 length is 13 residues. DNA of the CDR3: TGTGCCAGCAGCCAGACCCCTTGGGGCACCATATATTTT. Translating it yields CASSQTPWGTIYF.

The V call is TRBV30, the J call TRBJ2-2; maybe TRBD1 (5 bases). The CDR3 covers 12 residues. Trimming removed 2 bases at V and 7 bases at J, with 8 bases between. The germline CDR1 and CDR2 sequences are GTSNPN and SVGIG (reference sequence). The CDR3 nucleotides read TGTGCCTGGAGTCGCAGGGTCGGGGAGCTGTTTTTT. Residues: CAWSRRVGELFF.

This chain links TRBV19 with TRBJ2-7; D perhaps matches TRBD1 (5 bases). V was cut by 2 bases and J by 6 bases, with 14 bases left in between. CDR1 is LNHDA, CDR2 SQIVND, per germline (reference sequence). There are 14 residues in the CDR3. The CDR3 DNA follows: TGTGCCAGTAGTATACGACAGTTCGGGCCCGAGCAGTACTTC. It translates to CASSIRQFGPEQYF. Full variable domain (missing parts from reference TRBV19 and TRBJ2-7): DGGITQSPKYLFRKEGQNVTLSCEQNLNHDAMYWYRQDPGQGLRLIYYSQIVNDFQKGDIAEGYSVSREKKESFPLTVTSAQKNPTAFYLCASSIRQFGPEQYFGPGTRLTVT.

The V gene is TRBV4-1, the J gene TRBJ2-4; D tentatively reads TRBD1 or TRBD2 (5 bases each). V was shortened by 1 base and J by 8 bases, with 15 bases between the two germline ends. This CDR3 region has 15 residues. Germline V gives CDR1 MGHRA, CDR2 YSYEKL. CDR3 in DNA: TGCGCCAGCAGCCAAGTGGGGACCCTTGGGGACATTCAGTACTTC. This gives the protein CASSQVGTLGDIQYF.

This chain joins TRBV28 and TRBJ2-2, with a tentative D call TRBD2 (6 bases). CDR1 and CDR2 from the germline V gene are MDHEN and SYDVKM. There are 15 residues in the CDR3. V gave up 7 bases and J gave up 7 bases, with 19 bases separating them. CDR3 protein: CASTLGGLGGGELFF. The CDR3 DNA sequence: TGTGCCAGCACCCTGGGGGGACTCGGGGGCGGGGAGCTGTTTTTT. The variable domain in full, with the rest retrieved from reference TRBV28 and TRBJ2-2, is DVKVTQSSRYLVKRTGEKVFLECVQDMDHENMFWYRQDPGLGLRLIYFSYDVKMKEKGDIPEGYSVSREKKERFSLILESASTNQTSMYLCASTLGGLGGGELFFGEGSRLTVL.

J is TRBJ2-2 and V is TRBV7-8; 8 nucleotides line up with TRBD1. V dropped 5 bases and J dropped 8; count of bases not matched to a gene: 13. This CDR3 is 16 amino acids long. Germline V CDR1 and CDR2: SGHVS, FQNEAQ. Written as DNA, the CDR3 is TGTGCCAGCAGCGCCCAACAGGGGGTAATCGTGGGGGAGCTGTTTTTT. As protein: CASSAQQGVIVGELFF.

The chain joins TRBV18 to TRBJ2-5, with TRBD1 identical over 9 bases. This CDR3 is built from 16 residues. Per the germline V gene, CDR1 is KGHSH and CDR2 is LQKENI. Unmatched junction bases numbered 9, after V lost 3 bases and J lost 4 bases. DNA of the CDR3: TGTGCCAGCTCACCCGCTCGGACAGGGGATGGAGAGACCCAGTACTTC. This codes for CASSPARTGDGETQYF.

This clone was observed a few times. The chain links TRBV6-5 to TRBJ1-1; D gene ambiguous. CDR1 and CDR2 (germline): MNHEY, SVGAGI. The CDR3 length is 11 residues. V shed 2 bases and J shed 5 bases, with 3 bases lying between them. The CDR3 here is CASSYDTEAFF. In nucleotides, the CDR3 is TGTGCCAGCAGTTACGATACTGAAGCTTTCTTT.

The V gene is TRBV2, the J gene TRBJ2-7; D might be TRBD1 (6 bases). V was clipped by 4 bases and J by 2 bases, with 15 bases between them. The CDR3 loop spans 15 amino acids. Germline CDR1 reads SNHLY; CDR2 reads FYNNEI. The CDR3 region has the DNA TGTGCCAGCAGTGGGGTAGACAGGTCCACCTACGAGCAGTACTTC. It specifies CASSGVDRSTYEQYF.

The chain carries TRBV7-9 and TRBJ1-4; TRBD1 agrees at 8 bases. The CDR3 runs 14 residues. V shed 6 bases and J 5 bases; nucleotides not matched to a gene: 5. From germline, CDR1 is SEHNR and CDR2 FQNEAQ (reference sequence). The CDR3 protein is CASSLQGGNEKLFF. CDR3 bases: TGTGCCAGCAGTCTACAGGGGGGCAATGAAAAACTGTTTTTT. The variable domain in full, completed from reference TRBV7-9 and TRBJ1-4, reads DTGVSQNPRHKITKRGQNVTFRCDPISEHNRLYWYRQTLGQGPEFLTYFQNEAQLEKSRLLSDRFSAERPKGSFSTLEIQRTEQGDSAMYLCASSLQGGNEKLFFGSGTQLSVL.

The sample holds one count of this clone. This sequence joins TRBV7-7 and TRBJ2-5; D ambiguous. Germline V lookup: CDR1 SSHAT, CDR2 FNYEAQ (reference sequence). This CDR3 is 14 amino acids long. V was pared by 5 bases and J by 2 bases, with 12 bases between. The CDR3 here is CASSHPGRQETQYF. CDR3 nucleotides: TGTGCCAGCAGCCATCCGGGCCGACAAGAGACCCAGTACTTC.

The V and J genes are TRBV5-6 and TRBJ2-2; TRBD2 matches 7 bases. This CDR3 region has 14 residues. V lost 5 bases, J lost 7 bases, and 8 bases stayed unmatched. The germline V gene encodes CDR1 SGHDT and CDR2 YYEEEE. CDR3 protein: CASSPLPGGGELFF. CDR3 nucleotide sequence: TGTGCCAGCAGTCCCCTCCCGGGGGGCGGGGAGCTGTTTTTT.

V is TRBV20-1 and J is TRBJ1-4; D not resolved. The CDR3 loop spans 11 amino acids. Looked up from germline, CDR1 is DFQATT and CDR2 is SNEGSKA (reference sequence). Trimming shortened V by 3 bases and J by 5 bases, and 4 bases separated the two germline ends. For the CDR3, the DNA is TGCAGTGCTAGGGGGAATGAAAAACTGTTTTTT. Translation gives CSARGNEKLFF.

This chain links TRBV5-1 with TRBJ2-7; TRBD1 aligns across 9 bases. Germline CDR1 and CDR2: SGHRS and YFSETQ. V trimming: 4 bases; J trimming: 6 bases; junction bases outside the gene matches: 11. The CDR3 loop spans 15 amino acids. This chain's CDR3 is CASSRGAGQGREQYF. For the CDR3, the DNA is TGCGCCAGCAGCCGGGGGGCGGGACAGGGTCGCGAGCAGTACTTC. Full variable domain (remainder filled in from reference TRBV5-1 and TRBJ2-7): KAGVTQTPRYLIKTRGQQVTLSCSPISGHRSVSWYQQTPGQGLQFLFEYFSETQRNKGNFPGRFSGRQFSNSRSEMNVSTLELGDSALYLCASSRGAGQGREQYFGPGTRLTVT.

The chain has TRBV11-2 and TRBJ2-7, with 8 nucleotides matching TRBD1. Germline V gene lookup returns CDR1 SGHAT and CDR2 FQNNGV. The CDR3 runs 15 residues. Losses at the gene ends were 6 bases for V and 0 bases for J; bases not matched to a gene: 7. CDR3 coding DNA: TGTGCCAGCAGTCTTGGACAGGGCTTCTCCTACGAGCAGTACTTC. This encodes CASSLGQGFSYEQYF. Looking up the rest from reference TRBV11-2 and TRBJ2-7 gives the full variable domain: EAGVAQSPRYKIIEKRQSVAFWCNPISGHATLYWYQQILGQGPKLLIQFQNNGVVDDSQLPKDRFSAERLKGVDSTLKIQPAKLEDSAVYLCASSLGQGFSYEQYFGPGTRLTVT.

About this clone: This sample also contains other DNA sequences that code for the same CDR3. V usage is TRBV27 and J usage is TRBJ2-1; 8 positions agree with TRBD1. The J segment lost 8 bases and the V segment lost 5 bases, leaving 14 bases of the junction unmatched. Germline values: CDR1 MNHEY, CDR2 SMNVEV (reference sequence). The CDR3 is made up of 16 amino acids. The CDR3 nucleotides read TGTGCCAGCAGTCCATCCCAGGGGGCCATTCCTTATGAGCAGTTCTTC. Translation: CASSPSQGAIPYEQFF.

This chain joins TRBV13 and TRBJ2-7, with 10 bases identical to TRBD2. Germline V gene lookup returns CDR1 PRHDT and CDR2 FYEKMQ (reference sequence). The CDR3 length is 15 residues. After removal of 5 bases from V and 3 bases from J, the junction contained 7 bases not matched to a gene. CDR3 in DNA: TGTGCCAGCAGCCCCAGCGGGGGGGGGCACTACGAGCAGTACTTC. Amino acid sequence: CASSPSGGGHYEQYF.

CDR3 bases: TGCGCCAGCAGCCAAGATTTGAACATTGGTCAGCCCCAGCATTTT. The encoded protein is CASSQDLNIGQPQHF. The chain has TRBV4-1 and TRBJ1-5; no clear D gene. The germline gives CDR1 MGHRA, CDR2 YSYEKL. Trimming pared 0 bases from V and 6 bases from J, leaving 12 bases between. CDR3 length: 15 residues.